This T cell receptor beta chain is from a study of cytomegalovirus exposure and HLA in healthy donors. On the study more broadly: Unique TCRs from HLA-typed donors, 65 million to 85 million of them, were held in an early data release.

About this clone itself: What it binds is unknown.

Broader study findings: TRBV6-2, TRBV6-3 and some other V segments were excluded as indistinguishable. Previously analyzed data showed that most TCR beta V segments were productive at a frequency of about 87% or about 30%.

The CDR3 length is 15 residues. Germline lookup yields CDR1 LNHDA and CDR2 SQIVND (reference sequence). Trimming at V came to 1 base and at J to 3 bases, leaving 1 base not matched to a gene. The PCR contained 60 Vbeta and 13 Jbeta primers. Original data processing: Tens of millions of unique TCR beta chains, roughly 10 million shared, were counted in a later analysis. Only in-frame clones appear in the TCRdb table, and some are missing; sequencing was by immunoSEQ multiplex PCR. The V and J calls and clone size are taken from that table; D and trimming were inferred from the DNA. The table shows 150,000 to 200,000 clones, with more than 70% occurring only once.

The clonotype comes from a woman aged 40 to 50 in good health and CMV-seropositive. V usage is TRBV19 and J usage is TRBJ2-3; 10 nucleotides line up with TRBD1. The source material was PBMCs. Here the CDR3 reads CASSIGTGGTDTQYF. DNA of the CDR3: TGTGCCAGTAGTATAGGGACAGGGGGAACAGATACGCAGTATTTT.